This T cell receptor beta chain was profiled in a study of T-cell reconstitution after alpha-beta-depleted transplantation in children listed by TCRdb under 2016. Some background on the complete study: Using TCR repertoire profiling, the study quantitatively followed how T-cell immune reconstitution unfolded in children after TCRalphabeta/CD19-depleted allogeneic hematopoietic cell transplantation.

Libraries were built with PCR. TCRdb shows the sequencer as Illumina HiSeq 2500. Molecular barcoding was employed in the preparation of TCR libraries, with unique molecular identifiers being used to normalize TCRbeta repertoire quantification. TCRdb redid the processing of the public reads, applying fastp at Q25 and MiXCR, and retained in-frame beta chains. Entries that share a CDR3 protein sequence are merged under the most common genes and DNA. This sample gives around 80,000 distinct CDR3 sequences in total; approximately 18% of them show up just once. Of the sample, approximately 55% falls within the top ten clones. Taken from cysteine to phenylalanine, the CDR3 has 16 residues. This entry keeps only the CDR3 DNA: 48 bases, framed from base 1. The germline V gene supplies CDR1 SGHVS and CDR2 FQNEAQ. V loses 1 base of germline sequence and J loses 0 bases, and the interval between the two ends is 10 bases.

The sample holds a few counts of this clonotype. Its antigen remains unidentified. Base qualities are missing; no much larger clone stands one base away. What the authors observed across the whole study: The frequencies of hyperexpanded clones fell over the following months, and after one year, T-cell counts and TCRbeta diversity were mostly attributed to newly produced T cells. In some patients, high TCRbeta diversity at day 60 was attributed to recipient T cells and intrathymic progenitors that had survived conditioning. The apparently early recovery of alphabetaT-cell counts about two months after transplant reportedly depended on only several hundred rapidly expanded clones that came from non-depleted graft cells.

The treatment or condition label, as the study defines it: allogeneic hematopoietic cell transplantation with graft depleted of TCRalphabeta T cells and CD19 B cells. Transplant recipients were children who received TCRalphabeta/CD19-depleted allogeneic hematopoietic cell grafts. The chain is encoded by TRBV7-8 joined to TRBJ2-1; D gene: possibly TRBD1, on 5 matching bases. This TCR derives from a male patient aged 2-9 years who had a stem cell transplant for acute lymphoblastic leukemia, so the T cells may come from the graft donor. The input for sequencing was PBMCs, mostly from graft donor cells, taken 360 days after TCRalphabeta/CD19-depleted stem cell transplant. The CDR3 has the sequence CASSLGQTVSYNEQFF. The nucleotides read TGTGCCAGCAGCTTAGGACAGACAGTCTCCTACAATGAGCAGTTCTTC.